This is a list of T cell receptor beta chains from one sample in a study of response to subunit inactivated influenza vaccine. Using its own MiXCR run on the RT-PCR reads, TCRdb lists one record per CDR3 protein. Of roughly 700,000 distinct CDR3 sequences in the sample, more than 11% were seen once. The sequenced sample was PBMCs from blood, obtained less than 15 days before vaccination. Receptor source: a man aged 50 to 60 who received an inactivated influenza vaccine. CDR3s include the opening cysteine and the closing phenylalanine or tryptophan. Each record gives: D gene, clone size, V gene, J gene, CDR3 protein, CDR3 DNA. D genes are given only for firm matches. The size field is filled for only some rows; it gives once, few, many or a size class.

.	once	TRBV18	TRBJ2-7	CASSLGATGDEQYF	TGTGCCAGCTCACTCGGGGCTACCGGGGACGAGCAGTACTTC
TRBD1	.	TRBV27	TRBJ2-3	CASSLGTGDTQYF	TGTGCCAGCAGTTTAGGGACAGGAGATACGCAGTATTTT
TRBD1	few	TRBV6-2/TRBV6-3	TRBJ1-2	CASSALRTGLYGYTF	TGTGCCAGCAGTGCTCTACGGACAGGGCTCTATGGCTACACCTTC
.	few	TRBV20-1	TRBJ2-7	CSARDLGGLSYEQYF	TGCAGTGCTAGAGATTTAGGGGGTCTCTCCTACGAGCAGTACTTC
.	.	TRBV12-3/TRBV12-4	TRBJ2-3	CASSHIRTTYTDTQYF	TGTGCCAGCAGTCATATCAGGACTACATACACAGATACGCAGTATTTT
.	many	TRBV5-6	TRBJ2-1	CASSLNNEQFF	TGTGCCAGCAGCTTAAACAATGAGCAGTTCTTC
.	few	TRBV11-2	TRBJ2-3	CASSLGRVAGWADTQYF	TGTGCCAGCAGCTTAGGGAGAGTCGCAGGGTGGGCAGATACGCAGTATTTT
.	few	TRBV28	TRBJ2-3	CASSARVADTQYF	TGTGCCAGCAGTGCCAGGGTGGCAGATACGCAGTATTTT
.	.	TRBV12-3/TRBV12-4	TRBJ2-4	CASTALGKNIQYF	TGTGCCAGCACCGCGCTGGGCAAAAACATTCAGTACTTC
TRBD1	.	TRBV15	TRBJ2-4	CATSSGQGNLAKNIQYF	TGTGCCACCAGCTCCGGACAGGGTAATCTAGCCAAAAACATTCAGTACTTC
TRBD1	few	TRBV11-2	TRBJ1-2	CASRKPGQGNYGYTF	TGTGCCAGCAGAAAACCGGGACAGGGGAACTATGGCTACACCTTC
TRBD1	few	TRBV7-9	TRBJ2-7	CASSLSTGTGSYEQYF	TGTGCCAGCAGCCTATCGACCGGGACAGGCTCCTACGAGCAGTACTTC
.	.	TRBV6-1	TRBJ1-2	CASSEAGLGYTF	TGTGCCAGCAGTGAGGCGGGGTTGGGCTACACCTTC
.	few	TRBV20-1	TRBJ2-7	CSAWVGSYEQYF	TGCAGTGCTTGGGTCGGATCCTACGAGCAGTACTTC
.	.	TRBV7-9	TRBJ2-1	CASSYTDWYEQFF	TGTGCCAGCAGCTATACAGACTGGTATGAGCAGTTCTTC
TRBD1	.	TRBV11-1	TRBJ2-4	CASSLAGTGGAFGNIQYF	TGTGCCAGCAGCCTCGCCGGGACAGGGGGCGCCTTCGGAAACATTCAGTACTTC
TRBD1	few	TRBV12-3/TRBV12-4	TRBJ1-2	CASSLGQGFYGYTF	TGTGCCAGCAGTTTGGGACAGGGTTTTTATGGCTACACCTTC
.	few	TRBV12-3/TRBV12-4	TRBJ2-5	CASTHSGGWETQYF	TGTGCCAGCACCCATAGTGGTGGTTGGGAGACCCAGTACTTC
.	.	TRBV12-3/TRBV12-4	TRBJ2-5	CASRPQGMKTQYF	TGTGCCAGCAGGCCACAGGGTATGAAGACCCAGTACTTC
TRBD1	.	TRBV24-1	TRBJ1-5	CATSDSQGACNQPQHF	TGTGCCACCAGTGACTCACAGGGGGCTTGCAATCAGCCCCAGCATTTT
TRBD2	few	TRBV5-1	TRBJ2-3	CASSLDGRARGGDTQYF	TGCGCCAGCAGCTTGGACGGGAGGGCTAGAGGGGGAGATACGCAGTATTTT
.	few	TRBV12-3/TRBV12-4	TRBJ2-2	CASSLFAGLNTGELFF	TGTGCCAGCAGTTTATTTGCGGGGTTGAACACCGGGGAGCTGTTTTTT
.	.	TRBV18	TRBJ2-3	CASRPPGPGADTQYF	TGTGCCAGCAGGCCGCCGGGGCCCGGCGCAGATACGCAGTATTTT
.	.	TRBV25-1	TRBJ2-7	CASSDSGGPSYEQYF	TGTGCCAGCAGTGATTCCGGGGGCCCCTCCTACGAGCAGTACTTC
.	many	TRBV12-3/TRBV12-4	TRBJ2-2	CASNTRGSTTGELFF	TGTGCCAGCAACACCAGGGGCTCCACCACCGGGGAGCTGTTTTTT
TRBD2	.	TRBV27	TRBJ2-1	CATRLAGGPVSYNEQFF	TGTGCCACCCGGCTAGCGGGAGGGCCAGTCTCCTACAATGAGCAGTTCTTC
.	.	TRBV4-2	TRBJ1-1	CASSQEDGGLSEAFF	TGTGCCAGCAGCCAAGAGGATGGGGGGCTATCTGAAGCTTTCTTT
.	few	TRBV3-1	TRBJ2-7	CASRQGISGEQYF	TGTGCCAGCAGGCAGGGGATCTCGGGGGAGCAGTACTTC
TRBD2	.	TRBV4-2	TRBJ2-3	CASSLAGTTSTDTQYF	TGTGCCAGCAGCCTAGCCGGGACTACGAGCACAGATACGCAGTATTTT
.	many	TRBV28	TRBJ2-5	CASSLGTVVSETQYF	TGTGCCAGCAGTTTGGGGACGGTAGTTAGTGAGACCCAGTACTTC
TRBD1	few	TRBV29-1	TRBJ1-1	CSVQGTGTEAFF	TGCAGCGTACAAGGGACAGGCACTGAAGCTTTCTTT